What follows is one T cell receptor beta chain and its context. As yet, its antigen is unknown. This sample is part of a study of cytomegalovirus exposure and HLA in healthy donors. PCR amplification relied on 60 Vbeta primers (plus 13 Jbeta primers). The table came from immunoSEQ multiplex PCR; TCRdb's copy has only in-frame clones and leaves some out. The data show roughly 120,000 clones, with 69% seen just once and roughly 5.5% held by the top ten. Study results and caveats: Roughly even sequencing depth across donors was the assumption behind the presence/absence analyses.

The sample taken for sequencing was PBMCs. This clonotype was sampled from a woman in her 70s in good health and CMV-seropositive.

The CDR3 reads CAATPRAGVYNEQFF. The CDR3 DNA follows: TGTGCCGCAACCCCGCGGGCGGGGGTCTACAATGAGCAGTTCTTC. V gene TRBV6-5 combines with J gene TRBJ2-1, with 7 nucleotides matching TRBD2. V gave up 11 bases and J gave up 3 bases; unmatched junction bases: 13. The CDR3 sequence is 15 residues long. CDR1 and CDR2 (germline): MNHEY, SVGAGI.